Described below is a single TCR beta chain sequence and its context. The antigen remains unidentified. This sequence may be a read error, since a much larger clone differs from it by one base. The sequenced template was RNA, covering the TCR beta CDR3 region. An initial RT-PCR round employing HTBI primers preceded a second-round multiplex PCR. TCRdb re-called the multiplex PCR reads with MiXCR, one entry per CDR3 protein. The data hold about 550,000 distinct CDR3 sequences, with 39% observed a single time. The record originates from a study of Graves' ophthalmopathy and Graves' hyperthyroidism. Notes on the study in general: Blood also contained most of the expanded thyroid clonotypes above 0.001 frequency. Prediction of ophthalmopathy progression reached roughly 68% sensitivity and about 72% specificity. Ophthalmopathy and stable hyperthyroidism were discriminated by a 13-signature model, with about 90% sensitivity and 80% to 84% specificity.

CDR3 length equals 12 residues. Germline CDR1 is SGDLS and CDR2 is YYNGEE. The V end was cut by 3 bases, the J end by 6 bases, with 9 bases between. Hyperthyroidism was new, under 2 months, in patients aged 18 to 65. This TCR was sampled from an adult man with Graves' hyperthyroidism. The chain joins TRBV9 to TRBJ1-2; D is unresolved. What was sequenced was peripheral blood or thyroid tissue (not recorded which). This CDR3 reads CASSAQGNGYTF. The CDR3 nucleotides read TGTGCCAGCAGCGCCCAAGGGAATGGCTACACCTTC.